This T cell receptor beta chain was sequenced for a study of identifying expanded T cells in peripheral blood. Germline V CDR1 and CDR2: SGHNT, YYREEE (reference sequence). With 4 bases removed from V and 2 bases from J, the gap between germline ends came to 12 bases. CDR3 length: 14 residues. Collection occurred without any documented infections or immune events in donors. TCRdb's copy holds only in-frame clones and misses some; the assay was immunoSEQ multiplex PCR. The sample carries some 77,000 clones, 88% recorded once. Sequences were obtained from blood. The clonotype originates from a person between 18 and 75 years old in good health. The chain employs TRBV5-4 and TRBJ1-1, with a weak D call TRBD1 (5 bases). CDR3 sequence: CASSIGAVNTEAFF. CDR3 DNA sequence: TGTGCCAGCAGCATTGGGGCAGTAAACACTGAAGCTTTCTTT.